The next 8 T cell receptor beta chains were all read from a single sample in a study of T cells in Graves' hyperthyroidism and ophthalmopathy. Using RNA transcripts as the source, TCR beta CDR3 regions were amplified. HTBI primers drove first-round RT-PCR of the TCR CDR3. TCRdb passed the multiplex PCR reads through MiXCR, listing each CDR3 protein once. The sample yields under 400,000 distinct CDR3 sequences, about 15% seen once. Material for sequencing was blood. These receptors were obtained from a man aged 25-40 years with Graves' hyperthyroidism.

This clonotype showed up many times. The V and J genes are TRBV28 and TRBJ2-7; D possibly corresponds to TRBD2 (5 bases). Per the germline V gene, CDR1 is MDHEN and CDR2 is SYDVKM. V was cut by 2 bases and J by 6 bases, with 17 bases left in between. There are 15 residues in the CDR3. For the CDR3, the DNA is TGTGCCAGCAGTTTACCCCTTTCAGCGGAGCGCGAGCAGTACTTC. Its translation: CASSLPLSAEREQYF.

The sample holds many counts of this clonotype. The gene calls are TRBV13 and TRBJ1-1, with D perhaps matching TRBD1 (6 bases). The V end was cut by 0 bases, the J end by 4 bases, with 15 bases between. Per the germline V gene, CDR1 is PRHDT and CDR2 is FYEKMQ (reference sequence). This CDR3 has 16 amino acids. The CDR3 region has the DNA TGTGCCAGCAGCTTAGGCAGGGGCGGGAGGAGCACTGAAGCTTTCTTT. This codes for CASSLGRGGRSTEAFF.

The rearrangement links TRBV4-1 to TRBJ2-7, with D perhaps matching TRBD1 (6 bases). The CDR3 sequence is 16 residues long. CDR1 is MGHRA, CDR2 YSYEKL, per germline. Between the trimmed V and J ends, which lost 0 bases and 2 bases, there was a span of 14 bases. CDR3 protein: CASSQESFRDTYEQYF. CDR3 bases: TGCGCCAGCAGCCAAGAATCTTTCCGGGACACCTACGAGCAGTACTTC.

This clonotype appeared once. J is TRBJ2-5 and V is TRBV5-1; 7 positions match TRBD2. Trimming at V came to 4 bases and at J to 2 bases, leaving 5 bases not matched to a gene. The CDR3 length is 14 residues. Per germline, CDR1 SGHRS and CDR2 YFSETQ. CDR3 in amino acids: CASSPMGGQETQYF. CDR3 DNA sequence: TGCGCCAGCAGCCCTATGGGGGGGCAAGAGACCCAGTACTTC.

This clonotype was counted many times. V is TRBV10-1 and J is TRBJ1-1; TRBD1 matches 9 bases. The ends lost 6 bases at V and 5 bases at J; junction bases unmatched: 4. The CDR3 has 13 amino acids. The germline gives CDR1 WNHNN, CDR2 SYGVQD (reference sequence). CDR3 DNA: TGCGCCAGCAGACAGGGGGCATTGACTGAAGCTTTCTTT. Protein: CASRQGALTEAFF.

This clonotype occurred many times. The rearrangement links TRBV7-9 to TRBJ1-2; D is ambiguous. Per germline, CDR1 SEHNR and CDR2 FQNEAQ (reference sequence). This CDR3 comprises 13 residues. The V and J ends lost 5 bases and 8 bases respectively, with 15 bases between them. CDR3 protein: CASSLLTREGYTF. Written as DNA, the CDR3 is TGTGCCAGCAGCCTTCTAACCCGGGAGGGCTACACCTTC.

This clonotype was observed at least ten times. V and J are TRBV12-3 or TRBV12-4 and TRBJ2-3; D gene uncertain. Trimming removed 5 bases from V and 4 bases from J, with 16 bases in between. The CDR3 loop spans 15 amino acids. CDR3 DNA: TGTGCCAGCAGTCCCCCTGGGATTCAGTCAGATACGCAGTATTTT. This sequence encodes CASSPPGIQSDTQYF.

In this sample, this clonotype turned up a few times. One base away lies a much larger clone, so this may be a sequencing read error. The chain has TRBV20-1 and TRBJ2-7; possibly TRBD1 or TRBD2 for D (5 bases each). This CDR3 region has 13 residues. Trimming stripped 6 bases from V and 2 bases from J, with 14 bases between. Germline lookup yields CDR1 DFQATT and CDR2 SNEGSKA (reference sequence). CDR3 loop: CSAQGDLPYEQYF. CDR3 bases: TGCAGTGCCCAGGGAGACCTCCCCTACGAGCAGTACTTC.